A single sample gave rise to the 20 T cell receptor beta chains below, sequenced in a study of control samples from healthy donors and cancer patients. The protocol was immunoSEQ multiplex PCR, while the TCRdb copy is restricted to in-frame clones and leaves out a portion. Altogether approximately 230,000 clones are present, around 80% being singletons, with the ten largest covering more than 10%. The sample consisted of PBMCs. All receptors derive from a woman between 55 and 75 years old with lung cancer.

This clone was recorded once. The chain links TRBV5-5 to TRBJ2-1; D not certain. With 4 bases removed from V and 2 bases from J, the gap between germline ends came to 10 bases. CDR1 and CDR2 (germline): SGHKS, YYEKEE (reference sequence). The CDR3 runs 14 residues. CDR3 region: CASSLKVTYNEQFF. Written as DNA, the CDR3 is TGTGCCAGCAGCCTAAAGGTTACCTACAATGAGCAGTTCTTC.

This rearrangement joins TRBV6-2 or TRBV6-3 to TRBJ2-1; 12 bases fit TRBD2. There are 17 residues in the CDR3. Trimming at V came to 0 bases and at J to 5 bases, leaving 5 bases not matched to a gene. CDR1 and CDR2 from the germline V gene are MNHEY and SVGEGT. The CDR3 spells CASSYSRTSGMNNEQFF. The CDR3 DNA reads as TGTGCCAGCAGTTACTCGAGGACTAGCGGGATGAACAATGAGCAGTTCTTC.

The sample holds a few counts of this clone. The V and J genes are TRBV14 and TRBJ1-1, with a tentative D call TRBD1 (5 bases). V lost 0 bases and J lost 4, with 12 bases in between. CDR3 size: 15 residues. CDR1 is SGHDN and CDR2 is FVKESK in the germline V gene. The CDR3 coding sequence is TGTGCCAGCAGCCAAGACAGGGAGTGGGGCACTGAAGCTTTCTTT. Its translation: CASSQDREWGTEAFF.

This chain joins TRBV29-1 and TRBJ1-2; no clear D gene. V was clipped by 6 bases and J by 0 bases, with 11 bases between them. Looked up from germline, CDR1 is SQVTM and CDR2 is ANQGSEA. This CDR3 is 13 amino acids long. CDR3 coding DNA: TGCAGCGTCTCTGTCGGGGCTAACTATGGCTACACCTTC. It yields the protein CSVSVGANYGYTF.

The V and J genes are TRBV18 and TRBJ1-5, with 8 bases identical to TRBD1. Germline V gene sequence: CDR1 KGHSH, CDR2 LQKENI. This CDR3 is built from 14 residues. Trimming took 6 bases from V and 6 from J; bases not matched to a gene: 7. The CDR3, as DNA: TGTGCCAGCTCGGGCGGACAGGGCGGTCAGCCCCAGCATTTT. It codes for CASSGGQGGQPQHF.

The genes are TRBV3-1 (or the pseudogene TRBV3-2) and TRBJ1-2, with D possibly TRBD1 on 6 matching bases. V gave up 1 base and J gave up 7 bases, with 19 bases separating them. The CDR3 length is 16 residues. CDR1 and CDR2 from the germline V gene are LGHDT and YNNKEL (reference sequence). CDR3 protein: CASSQGVSQGRGGYTF. In nucleotides, the CDR3 is TGTGCCAGCAGCCAAGGGGTGTCCCAGGGCAGGGGTGGCTACACCTTC.

The V and J genes are TRBV6-5 and TRBJ1-6; 8 bases are a match to TRBD1. Germline CDR1 is MNHEY and CDR2 is SVGAGI. V was clipped by 0 bases and J by 15 bases; unmatched bases: 7. The CDR3 sequence is 14 residues long. This CDR3 reads CASSYSRRDRILHF. CDR3 nucleotide sequence: TGTGCCAGCAGTTACTCACGCCGGGACAGGATCCTCCACTTT.

This clone has a count of ten or more. This chain links TRBV27 with TRBJ2-5, with TRBD2 as a possible D gene (6 bases). Trimming stripped 3 bases from V and 1 base from J, with 15 bases between. This CDR3 is 16 amino acids long. The germline V gene encodes CDR1 MNHEY and CDR2 SMNVEV (reference sequence). The CDR3 region has the DNA TGTGCCAGCAGTTTTGGTGCCCGGGAGCCCCAAGAGACCCAGTACTTC. Its protein is CASSFGAREPQETQYF.

J is TRBJ1-4 and V is TRBV6-5, with D possibly being TRBD1 (6 bases). V dropped 3 bases and J dropped 5 bases, with 16 bases sitting between them. The CDR3 has 16 residues. Germline CDR1 is MNHEY and CDR2 is SVGAGI. CDR3 loop: CASSYRVQGQNEKLFF. In DNA form, the CDR3 reads TGTGCCAGCAGTTATAGAGTACAGGGACAAAATGAAAAACTGTTTTTT.

The chain couples TRBV3-1 (or the pseudogene TRBV3-2) to TRBJ1-2, with 7 bases aligning to TRBD1. V shed 1 base and J 3 bases; nucleotides not matched to a gene: 2. The CDR3 covers 14 residues. Germline CDR1 reads LGHDT; CDR2 reads YNNKEL (reference sequence). Here the CDR3 reads CASSQGQGYYGYTF. The CDR3 DNA follows: TGTGCCAGCAGCCAAGGACAGGGCTACTATGGCTACACCTTC.

The chain is built from TRBV4-1 and TRBJ2-5; TRBD2 matches 14 bases. The V gene end was trimmed by 0 bases and the J gene end by 5 bases; junction bases not matched to a gene: 8. Per germline, CDR1 MGHRA and CDR2 YSYEKL. This CDR3 spans 18 amino acids. CDR3 in amino acids: CASSQETSGGALWETQYF. DNA for the CDR3: TGCGCCAGCAGCCAAGAGACTAGCGGGGGGGCGTTATGGGAGACCCAGTACTTC.

The chain carries TRBV24-1 and TRBJ1-3, with D hard to call. The V gene's germline CDR1 is KGHDR and CDR2 SFDVKD. The CDR3 loop spans 15 amino acids. Trimming cost V 3 bases and J 0 bases, with 8 bases left between them. The CDR3 here is CATSDGSSSGNTIYF. CDR3 DNA sequence: TGTGCCACCAGTGATGGCTCGAGCTCTGGAAACACCATATATTTT.

This clone was picked up a small number of times. The chain couples TRBV23-1 to TRBJ2-7; 7 bases are a match to TRBD2. TRBV23-1 is recorded as an ORF, its role being uncertain. The CDR3 consists of 17 residues. The junction had 15 bases not matched to a gene; V was cut back by 4 bases and J by 3 bases. The CDR3 here is CASSLRWVIGEGYEQYF. CDR3 bases: TGCGCCAGCAGTCTGCGATGGGTCATTGGGGAGGGCTACGAGCAGTACTTC.

The CDR3 spells CASSAGQASGGELFF. CDR3 bases: TGTGCCAGCAGCGCGGGACAGGCGTCCGGCGGGGAGCTGTTTTTT. The chain is built from TRBV11-2 and TRBJ2-2, with 8 nucleotides matching TRBD1. Germline CDR1 SGHAT, CDR2 FQNNGV. V dropped 5 bases and J dropped 7; count of bases not matched to a gene: 9. This CDR3 is built from 15 residues. Variable domain in full (rest from reference TRBV11-2 and TRBJ2-2): EAGVAQSPRYKIIEKRQSVAFWCNPISGHATLYWYQQILGQGPKLLIQFQNNGVVDDSQLPKDRFSAERLKGVDSTLKIQPAKLEDSAVYLCASSAGQASGGELFFGEGSRLTVL.

The J gene is TRBJ1-1, the V gene TRBV6-4, with unresolved D. The CDR3 length is 12 residues. Germline CDR1 is MRHNA and CDR2 is SNTAGT. The V end was cut by 2 bases, the J end by 7 bases, with 8 bases between. As DNA, the CDR3 is TGTGCCAGCAGTGACCTGGATGGTGAAGCTTTCTTT. This encodes CASSDLDGEAFF.

This clone was recorded a few times. The chain joins TRBV12-3 or TRBV12-4 to TRBJ1-5, with a weak D call TRBD1 (5 bases). Trimming left V 7 bases short and J 5 bases short, with 12 bases between. The CDR3 runs 13 residues. The CDR3 DNA reads TGTGCCAGCAACCAGGGTTTTGATCAGCCCCAGCATTTT. It is translated as CASNQGFDQPQHF.

The chain has TRBV11-1 and TRBJ2-7; D could derive from TRBD1 or TRBD2 (5 bases each). Trimming shortened V by 3 bases and J by 12 bases, and 9 bases separated the two germline ends. Germline values: CDR1 SGHAT, CDR2 FQDESV (reference sequence). The CDR3 contains 10 residues. CDR3 sequence reads: CASSFRDRYF. CDR3 DNA: TGTGCCAGCAGCTTCAGGGACCGGTACTTC.

This sequence joins TRBV7-6 and TRBJ1-2, with 7 bases aligning to TRBD1. The V gene end was trimmed by 5 bases and the J gene end by 2 bases; junction bases not matched to a gene: 8. The CDR3 length is 15 residues. The germline gives CDR1 SGHVS, CDR2 FNYEAQ. CDR3 sequence (DNA): TGTGCCAGCAGCCCCCGACAGGGAAGCAACTATGGCTACACCTTC. Residues: CASSPRQGSNYGYTF.

Only one count was recorded for this clone. The chain couples TRBV6-5 to TRBJ1-6, with a weak D call TRBD1 (5 bases). CDR1 and CDR2 from the germline V gene are MNHEY and SVGAGI. There are 14 residues in the CDR3. Trimming stripped 7 bases from V and 6 bases from J, with 13 bases between. For the CDR3, the DNA is TGTGCCAGCATCTATGGAGGGACTAATTCACCCCTCCACTTT. Amino acid sequence: CASIYGGTNSPLHF.

In its sample, this clone was seen a few times. The rearrangement joins TRBV24-1 to TRBJ1-2; D is perhaps TRBD1 (5 bases). The CDR3 is made up of 13 amino acids. Trimming took 9 bases from V and 8 from J, leaving 18 bases between them. Germline lookup yields CDR1 KGHDR and CDR2 SFDVKD. The CDR3 is CATEKGQGLGYTF. As DNA, the CDR3 is TGTGCCACCGAAAAGGGGCAGGGCCTCGGCTACACCTTC.